The clone carrying this TCR beta chain showed up just a few times. Its target is unknown. These data originate in a study of HIV-infected patients and healthy controls. Study-level results: Compared with healthy controls, HIV-infected patients showed less CDR3 sharing between individuals. Compared with controls, mean Gini indices were significantly raised in HIV-infected repertoires, possibly indicating oligoclonality.

Whole blood was used without fractionation, so all unsorted peripheral T cells were included. CDR1 and CDR2 (germline): LGHNA, YSLEER. CDR3 size: 17 residues. Deletions cut 4 bases from V and 4 bases from J, with 22 bases between. cDNA was made from 500 ng RNA using alpha and beta constant primers. Using multiplexing indices, alpha and beta chain libraries were generated apart by chain-specific third strand synthesis. All rearrangements within a chain used one primer pair; cDNA molecules carried barcodes. A 5' RACE adapter with a random hexamer and the SP2 primer site was joined to cDNA. TCRdb ran MiXCR on the 5' RACE reads and lists one entry per CDR3 protein. The sample has over 8,000 distinct CDR3 sequences, 8.5% to 12% seen once; the top ten hold about a sixth.

The sequenced sample was blood, obtained before antiretroviral therapy. This receptor was taken from an adult with HIV infection. The V and J genes are TRBV4-3 and TRBJ1-2; a weak D match, TRBD1 (6 bases). DNA of the CDR3: TGCGCCAGCAGCCTACTTTCACAGGGTGCTGTGCGCTATGGCTACACCTTC. This codes for CASSLLSQGAVRYGYTF.